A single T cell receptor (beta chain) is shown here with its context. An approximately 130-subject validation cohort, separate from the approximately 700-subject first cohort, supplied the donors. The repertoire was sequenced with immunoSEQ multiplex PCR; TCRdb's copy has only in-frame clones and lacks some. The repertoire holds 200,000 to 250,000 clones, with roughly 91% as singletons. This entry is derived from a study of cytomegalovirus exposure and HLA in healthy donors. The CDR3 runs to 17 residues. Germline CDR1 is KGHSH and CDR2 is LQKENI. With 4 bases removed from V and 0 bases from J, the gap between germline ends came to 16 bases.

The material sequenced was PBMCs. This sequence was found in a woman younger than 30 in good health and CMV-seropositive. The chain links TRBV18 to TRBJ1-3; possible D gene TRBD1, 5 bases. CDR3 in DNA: TGTGCCAGCTCACTATTATCACAGGAGAGCTCTGGAAACACCATATATTTT. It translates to CASSLLSQESSGNTIYF.